Each of the 9 T cell receptor beta chains below was sequenced from the same sample in a study of T cell changes during pregnancy in multiple sclerosis. TCRdb's table, derived via immunoSEQ multiplex PCR, lists solely in-frame clones and lacks some. The table shows tens of thousands of clones, with approximately 92% occurring only once. The sequencing used peripheral blood, collected in the second trimester of pregnancy. These receptors were obtained from a female donor with multiple sclerosis, enrolled in a pregnancy study.

The J gene is TRBJ1-3, the V gene TRBV2, with D perhaps TRBD1 (5 bases). This CDR3 spans 13 amino acids. Trimming took off 3 bases at V and 4 bases at J, with 7 bases between the two ends. Germline-derived CDR1 and CDR2 are SNHLY and FYNNEI. The CDR3 loop reads CASSEGLGNTIYF. For the CDR3, the DNA is TGTGCCAGCAGTGAGGGGCTAGGAAACACCATATATTTT.

This clone came up once. V is TRBV9 and J is TRBJ1-6; D unclear. Trimming stripped 3 bases from V and 11 bases from J, with 18 bases between. The germline V gene encodes CDR1 SGDLS and CDR2 YYNGEE. The CDR3 spans 15 residues. CDR3 loop: CASSGGSNIAAPLHF. CDR3 DNA: TGTGCCAGCAGCGGAGGGTCCAATATTGCGGCACCCCTCCACTTT. Based on the CDR3 plus reference TRBV9 and TRBJ1-6, the full variable domain is DSGVTQTPKHLITATGQRVTLRCSPRSGDLSVYWYQQSLDQGLQFLIQYYNGEERAKGNILERFSAQQFPDLHSELNLSSLELGDSALYFCASSGGSNIAAPLHFGNGTRLTVT.

The genes are TRBV5-6 and TRBJ1-3; D remains ambiguous. Per germline, CDR1 SGHDT and CDR2 YYEEEE. Trimming left V 1 base short and J 4 bases short, with 12 bases between. This CDR3 is built from 15 residues. In DNA form, the CDR3 reads TGTGCCAGCAGCTTGAATTTTTATCCCGGAAACACCATATATTTT. Protein: CASSLNFYPGNTIYF. The full variable domain, completed using reference TRBV5-6 and TRBJ1-3, is DAGVTQSPTHLIKTRGQQVTLRCSPKSGHDTVSWYQQALGQGPQFIFQYYEEEERQRGNFPDRFSGHQFPNYSSELNVNALLLGDSALYLCASSLNFYPGNTIYFGEGSWLTVV.

V usage is TRBV15 and J usage is TRBJ2-7; D is possibly TRBD1 (6 bases). Germline values: CDR1 LNHNV, CDR2 YYDKDF (reference sequence). Trimming removed 0 bases from V and 5 bases from J, with 17 bases in between. The CDR3 totals 16 residues. The DNA for the CDR3 is TGTGCCACCAGCAGAGAGATCCTCCAGGGGTTAAACGAGCAGTACTTC. It yields the protein CATSREILQGLNEQYF.

The genes are TRBV7-2 and TRBJ2-7; TRBD2 might be the D (7 bases). Trimming cost V 1 base and J 5 bases, with 15 bases left between them. The CDR3 totals 15 residues. CDR1 and CDR2 from the germline V gene are SGHTA and FQGNSA. CDR3 protein: CASSLGGGRIDEQYF. As DNA, the CDR3 is TGTGCCAGCAGCTTAGGGGGGGGGCGCATCGACGAGCAGTACTTC.

The J gene is TRBJ2-7, the V gene TRBV6-1; 7 positions agree with TRBD2. CDR3 length: 13 amino acids. V shed 8 bases and J 1 base; nucleotides not matched to a gene: 5. The germline V gene encodes CDR1 MNHNS and CDR2 SASEGT. The CDR3, as DNA: TGTGCCAGCCTGGCGGGAGTTTCCTACGAGCAGTACTTC. Protein sequence: CASLAGVSYEQYF.

The chain is built from TRBV29-1 and TRBJ1-2; 7 nucleotides line up with TRBD1. There are 12 residues in the CDR3. CDR1 is SQVTM, CDR2 ANQGSEA, per germline. Germline trimming cut 3 bases from V and 4 bases from J; bases unmatched to any gene: 2. In nucleotides, the CDR3 is TGCAGCGTTGACCACAGGGGCTATGGCTACACCTTC. It specifies CSVDHRGYGYTF.

V usage is TRBV27 and J usage is TRBJ2-1; the match to TRBD2 covers 12 bases. This CDR3 has 16 amino acids. Per germline, CDR1 MNHEY and CDR2 SMNVEV (reference sequence). Trimming cost V 4 bases and J 6 bases; bases outside gene matches: 7. This CDR3 is CASSSGLAGISNEQFF. For the CDR3, the DNA is TGTGCCAGCAGTTCCGGACTAGCGGGAATATCCAATGAGCAGTTCTTC.

This sequence joins TRBV19 and TRBJ1-4, with D perhaps matching TRBD1 (5 bases). V was trimmed by 6 bases and J by 8 bases, leaving 13 bases between them. The CDR3 covers 13 residues. Germline CDR1 and CDR2: LNHDA and SQIVND (reference sequence). The CDR3: CASSPGLQEKLFF. CDR3 coding DNA: TGTGCCAGTAGCCCGGGACTACAAGAAAAACTGTTTTTT.